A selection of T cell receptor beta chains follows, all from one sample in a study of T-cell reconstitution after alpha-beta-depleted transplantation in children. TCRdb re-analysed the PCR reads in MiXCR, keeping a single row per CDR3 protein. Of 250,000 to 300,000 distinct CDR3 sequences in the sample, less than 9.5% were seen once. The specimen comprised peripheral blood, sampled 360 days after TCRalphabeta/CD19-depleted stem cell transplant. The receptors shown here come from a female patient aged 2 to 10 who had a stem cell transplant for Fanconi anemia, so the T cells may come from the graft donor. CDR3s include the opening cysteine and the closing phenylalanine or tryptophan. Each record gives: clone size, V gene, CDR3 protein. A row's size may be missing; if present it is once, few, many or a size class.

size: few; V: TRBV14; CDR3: CASSHPGQPPNYGYTF
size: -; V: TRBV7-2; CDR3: CASSSNSYGYTF
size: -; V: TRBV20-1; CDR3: CSALDGTSGIDFSYNEQFF
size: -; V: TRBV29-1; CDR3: CSVEVGRVEAFF
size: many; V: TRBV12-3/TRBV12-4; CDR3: CASSLWYNEQFF
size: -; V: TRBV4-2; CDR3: CASSQEGQGQETQYF
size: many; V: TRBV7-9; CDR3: CASRRPRDSPDTQYF
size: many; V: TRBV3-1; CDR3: CASSQDGELSADQETQYF
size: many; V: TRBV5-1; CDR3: CASSYGYEQYF
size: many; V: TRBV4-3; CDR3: CASSQLAGQGPATQYF
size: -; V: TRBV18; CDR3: CASSPPIAVDEQFF
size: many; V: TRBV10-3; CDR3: CAIRGTGDSNQPQHF
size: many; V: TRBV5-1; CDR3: CASSEFSFNQPQHF
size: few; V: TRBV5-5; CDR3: CASSYDLTAYGYTF
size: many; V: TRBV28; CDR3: CASSFWGTGDQETQYF
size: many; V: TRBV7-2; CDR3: CASSLIAGHEQYF
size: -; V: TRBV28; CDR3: CASSSGSHNSPLHF
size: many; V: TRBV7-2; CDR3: CASSFRPLGQGRDEQFF
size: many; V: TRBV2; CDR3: CASSEAYFHTQYF
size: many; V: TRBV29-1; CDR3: CSVDWLKNEQFF
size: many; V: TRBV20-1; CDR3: CSASRAGGPGEQFF
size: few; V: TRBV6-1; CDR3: CASSKQPTRDTQYF
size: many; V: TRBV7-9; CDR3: CASKGDNNEQFF
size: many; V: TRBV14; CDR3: CASSPGKPRTQYF
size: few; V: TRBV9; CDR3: CASSVAASSYNEQFF
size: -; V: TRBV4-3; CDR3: CASSHGLGVNEQFF
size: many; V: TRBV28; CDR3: CASSLGINRGPYEQYF
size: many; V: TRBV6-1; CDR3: CASSPTGTPYEQYF
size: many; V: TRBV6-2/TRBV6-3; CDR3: CAPTWGAPPSSDEQFF
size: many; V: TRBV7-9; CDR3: CASSSSWGSYGYTF
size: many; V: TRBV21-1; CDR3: CASSFLGRRRGSSYNSPLHF
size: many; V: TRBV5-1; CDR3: CASSLDDHTDTQYF
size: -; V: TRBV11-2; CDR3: CASSFRGNSNTEAFF
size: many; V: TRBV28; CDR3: CASTLGVTGSPYEQYF
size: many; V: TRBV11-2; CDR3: CASREPGTGYNEQFF
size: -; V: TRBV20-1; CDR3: CSAREHRRGTDTQYF
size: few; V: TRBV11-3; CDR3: CASSSSRPGSTDTQYF
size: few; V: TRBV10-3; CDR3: CATNGLSGQPQHF
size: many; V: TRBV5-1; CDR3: CASSPERGRSDTQYF
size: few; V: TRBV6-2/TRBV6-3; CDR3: CASSYEGELDEQYF
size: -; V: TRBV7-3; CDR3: CASRKTWDTGELFF
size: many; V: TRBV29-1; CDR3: CSAVTGVETQYF
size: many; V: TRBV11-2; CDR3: CASSLPPTSGRAVDTQYF
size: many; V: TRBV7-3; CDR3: CASSAQGLAAETQYF
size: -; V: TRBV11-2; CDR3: CASSPISGSSYEQYF
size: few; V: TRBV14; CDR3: CASSQDFLGQENEKLFF
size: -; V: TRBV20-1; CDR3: CSARGPWVSTEAFF
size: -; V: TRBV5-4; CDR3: CASSFGGAGAHNEQFF
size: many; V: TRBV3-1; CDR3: CASSQTAVEAFF